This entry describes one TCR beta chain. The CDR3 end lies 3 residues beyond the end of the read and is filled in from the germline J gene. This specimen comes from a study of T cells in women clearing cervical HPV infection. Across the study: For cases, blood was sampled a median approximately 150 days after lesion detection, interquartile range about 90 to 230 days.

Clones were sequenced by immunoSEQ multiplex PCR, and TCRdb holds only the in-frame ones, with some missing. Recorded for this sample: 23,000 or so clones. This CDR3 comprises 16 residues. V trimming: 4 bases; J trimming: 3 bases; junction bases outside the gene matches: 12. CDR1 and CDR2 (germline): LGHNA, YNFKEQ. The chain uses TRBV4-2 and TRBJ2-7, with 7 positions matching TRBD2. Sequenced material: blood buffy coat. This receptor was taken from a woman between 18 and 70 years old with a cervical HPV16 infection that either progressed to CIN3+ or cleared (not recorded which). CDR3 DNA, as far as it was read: TGTGCCAGCAGCCCCAGGGAGGCGGGAGCGGGCTACGAG. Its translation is CASSPREAGAGYE. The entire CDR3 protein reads CASSPREAGAGYEQYF.